This T cell receptor beta chain originates from a study of T-cell reconstitution after alpha-beta-depleted transplantation in children. The CDR3 is 16 amino acids. Looked up from germline, CDR1 is DFQATT and CDR2 is SNEGSKA (reference sequence). V dropped 1 base and J dropped 9; count of bases not matched to a gene: 13. This clonotype was observed a handful of times. Preparation of the TCRbeta library used unique molecular identifiers. TCRdb re-analysed the PCR reads in MiXCR, keeping a single row per CDR3 protein. The profile shows 450,000 to 500,000 distinct CDR3 sequences, 12% of them singletons. The input for sequencing was PBMCs from the stem cell graft donor, taken from the stem cell graft. The chain couples TRBV20-1 to TRBJ2-1; 9 nucleotides line up with TRBD1. The TCR sequence derives from a human donor who donated a stem cell graft to a child with combined immunodeficiency. The CDR3 DNA sequence: TGCAGTGCTAGAGTTGAAGGGGACAGGGTCGGCGGTGAGCAGTTCTTC. Residues: CSARVEGDRVGGEQFF.